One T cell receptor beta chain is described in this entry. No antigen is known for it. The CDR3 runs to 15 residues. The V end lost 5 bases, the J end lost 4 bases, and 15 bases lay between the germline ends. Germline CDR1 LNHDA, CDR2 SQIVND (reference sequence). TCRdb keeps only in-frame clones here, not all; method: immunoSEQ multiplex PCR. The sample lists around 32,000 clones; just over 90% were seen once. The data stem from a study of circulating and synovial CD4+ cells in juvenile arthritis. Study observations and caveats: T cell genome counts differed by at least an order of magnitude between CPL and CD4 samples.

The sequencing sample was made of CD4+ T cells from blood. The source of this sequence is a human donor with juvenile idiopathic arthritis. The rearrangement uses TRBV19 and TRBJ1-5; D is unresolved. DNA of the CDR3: TGTGCCAGTAGTCCCCCGATGGCAATGAATCAGCCCCAGCATTTT. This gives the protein CASSPPMAMNQPQHF.